Below are 14 T cell receptor beta chains sequenced from a single sample in a study of PD-1 blockade in classical Hodgkin lymphoma. Each of the patients experienced relapse following autologous stem cell transplantation, and their brentuximab vedotin exposure differed. The data were produced by immunoSEQ multiplex PCR, yet TCRdb's version contains in-frame clones alone and is incomplete. The repertoire holds fewer than 30,000 clones, with roughly 80% as singletons. The sequences come from peripheral blood mononuclear cells (PBMCs), collected before the second cycle of nivolumab. The receptors were gathered from a human donor with classical Hodgkin lymphoma.

V is TRBV6-6 and J is TRBJ1-5; D perhaps matches TRBD1 (5 bases). The CDR3 length is 14 residues. Germline-derived CDR1 and CDR2 are MNHNY and SVGAGI (reference sequence). Deletions cut 3 bases from V and 2 bases from J, with 8 bases between. CDR3 sequence reads: CASSYGTGNQPQHF. In DNA form, the CDR3 reads TGTGCCAGCAGTTATGGGACGGGCAATCAGCCCCAGCATTTT.

A single count supports this clone. The chain combines TRBV29-1 with TRBJ2-5; the match to TRBD1 covers 7 bases. With 2 bases clipped from V and 2 bases from J, the junction kept 5 bases outside the gene matches. There are 14 residues in the CDR3. Germline CDR1 reads SQVTM; CDR2 reads ANQGSEA. The CDR3 nucleotides are TGCAGCGTTGAATTCACCAGGGGGCAAGAGACCCAGTACTTC. This encodes CSVEFTRGQETQYF.

The V and J genes are TRBV6-1 and TRBJ2-3, with D unclear. CDR1 and CDR2 from the germline V gene are MNHNS and SASEGT. V lost 3 bases and J 4 bases, leaving 5 bases between the germline ends. The CDR3 length is 12 residues. DNA for the CDR3: TGTGCCAGCAGTGAGCTAGCAGATACGCAGTATTTT. Residues: CASSELADTQYF.

This chain connects TRBV5-1 to TRBJ1-2; possible D gene TRBD1, 5 bases. The germline V and J ends were trimmed by 1 base and 4 bases, with 11 bases remaining between them. Germline V gives CDR1 SGHRS, CDR2 YFSETQ. The CDR3 has 14 residues. CDR3 DNA: TGCGCCAGCAGCTTGTCCCTGGACACCTATGGCTACACCTTC. Its protein is CASSLSLDTYGYTF. The full variable domain, with the rest looked up from reference TRBV5-1 and TRBJ1-2, is KAGVTQTPRYLIKTRGQQVTLSCSPISGHRSVSWYQQTPGQGLQFLFEYFSETQRNKGNFPGRFSGRQFSNSRSEMNVSTLELGDSALYLCASSLSLDTYGYTFGSGTRLTVV.

For this clone: Distinct nucleotide sequences in the sample also encode this CDR3. This chain joins TRBV19 and TRBJ1-1; possibly TRBD1 for D (6 bases). This CDR3 is 14 amino acids long. V was pared by 3 bases and J by 1 base, with 9 bases between. Germline CDR1 reads LNHDA; CDR2 reads SQIVND (reference sequence). The CDR3 DNA is TGTGCCAGTAGTATCAGGGGAGGGAACACTGAAGCTTTCTTT. It codes for CASSIRGGNTEAFF. Based on the CDR3 plus reference TRBV19 and TRBJ1-1, the full variable domain is DGGITQSPKYLFRKEGQNVTLSCEQNLNHDAMYWYRQDPGQGLRLIYYSQIVNDFQKGDIAEGYSVSREKKESFPLTVTSAQKNPTAFYLCASSIRGGNTEAFFGQGTRLTVV.

J is TRBJ2-1 and V is TRBV6-1; 7 positions agree with TRBD2. This CDR3 is built from 13 residues. J was trimmed by 9 bases and V by 0 bases; bases with no gene match: 2. Looked up from germline, CDR1 is MNHNS and CDR2 is SASEGT. CDR3 bases: TGTGCCAGCAGTGAAGCGCGGGGGACTGAGCAGTTCTTC. Its translation is CASSEARGTEQFF.

The chain recombines TRBV19 with TRBJ1-2; 8 positions match TRBD1. V gave up 4 bases and J gave up 4 bases; unmatched junction bases: 8. Germline CDR1 and CDR2: LNHDA and SQIVND (reference sequence). The CDR3 is 15 residues long. The chain's CDR3 is CASSTLQGGSYGYTF. Written as DNA, the CDR3 is TGTGCCAGTAGTACATTACAGGGGGGATCCTATGGCTACACCTTC.

This chain connects TRBV7-9 to TRBJ1-1; no definite D call. From germline, CDR1 is SEHNR and CDR2 FQNEAQ (reference sequence). V was trimmed by 5 bases and J by 1 base, leaving 11 bases between them. The CDR3 has 14 amino acids. The CDR3 sequence is CASSPVQRNTEAFF. Written as DNA, the CDR3 is TGTGCCAGCAGCCCCGTGCAGCGGAACACTGAAGCTTTCTTT.

The chain links TRBV18 to TRBJ1-1, with 8 positions matching TRBD1. The germline V gene has CDR1 KGHSH and CDR2 LQKENI. This CDR3 contains 15 residues. Germline trimming cut 3 bases from V and 1 base from J; bases unmatched to any gene: 4. The CDR3 DNA follows: TGTGCCAGCTCACCGACAGGGGAAAGGAACACTGAAGCTTTCTTT. Protein product: CASSPTGERNTEAFF. Together with reference TRBV18 and TRBJ1-1, the CDR3 gives the full variable domain: NAGVMQNPRHLVRRRGQEARLRCSPMKGHSHVYWYRQLPEEGLKFMVYLQKENIIDESGMPKERFSAEFPKEGPSILRIQQVVRGDSAAYFCASSPTGERNTEAFFGQGTRLTVV.

This clone was recorded once. The genes are TRBV7-9 and TRBJ1-2; D call uncertain. This CDR3 comprises 17 residues. Germline CDR1 reads SEHNR; CDR2 reads FQNEAQ (reference sequence). Deletions cut 1 base from V and 3 bases from J, with 18 bases between. CDR3 sequence: CASSLGRWETDYYGYTF. CDR3 nucleotide sequence: TGTGCCAGCAGCTTAGGCCGTTGGGAAACCGATTACTATGGCTACACCTTC.

The CDR3 is CASSSAGPSGELFF. CDR3 sequence (DNA): TGTGCCAGCAGCTCCGCGGGGCCGTCCGGGGAGCTGTTTTTT. The chain uses TRBV11-3 and TRBJ2-2; D might be TRBD2 (6 bases). CDR3 length: 14 residues. CDR1 is SGHNT and CDR2 is YENEEA in the germline V gene. V lost 4 bases, J lost 6 bases, and 12 bases lay in between.

This clone was observed a few times. The chain's CDR3 is CASRRGSSYEQYF. Written as DNA, the CDR3 is TGTGCCAGCAGACGCGGGTCCTCCTACGAGCAGTACTTC. This chain uses TRBV6-5 with TRBJ2-7; TRBD2 is a possible D gene (5 bases). The V and J ends lost 6 bases and 0 bases respectively, with 9 bases between them. Germline values: CDR1 MNHEY, CDR2 SVGAGI. The CDR3 totals 13 residues.

The table lists this clone with a few counts. The chain carries TRBV5-1 and TRBJ2-1; TRBD1 agrees at 8 bases. CDR3 size: 15 residues. The germline V gene encodes CDR1 SGHRS and CDR2 YFSETQ. V trimming: 0 bases; J trimming: 9 bases; junction bases outside the gene matches: 8. CDR3 sequence: CASSLGTGITPEQFF. In nucleotides, the CDR3 is TGCGCCAGCAGCTTGGGGACAGGGATAACCCCTGAGCAGTTCTTC.

The chain combines TRBV4-2 with TRBJ2-5; D could derive from TRBD1 or TRBD2 (5 bases each). The germline gives CDR1 LGHNA, CDR2 YNFKEQ. V was clipped by 0 bases and J by 3 bases, with 11 bases between them. The CDR3 has 15 amino acids. CDR3 in amino acids: CASSQDRGGEETQYF. CDR3 coding DNA: TGTGCCAGCAGCCAAGATCGGGGCGGAGAAGAGACCCAGTACTTC.